The sequence of this TCR beta chain was determined in a study of blood T cell repertoires in COVID-19. The overall study: T cells, B-cell-depleted T cells, or PBMCs provided the cDNA or gDNA that served as material.

Sequencing was performed with immunoSEQ multiplex PCR; in TCRdb, only in-frame clones are kept and a portion is missing. The sample shows 450,000 or so clones, roughly 91% of them seen only once. Participant ages covered roughly 18 to 90 years across about 25 US areas. Recovered status applied to Cohort 3 donors who had two consecutive negative PCRs. It also applied to those with clearance or with symptom resolution. This CDR3 has 14 amino acids. The ends were cut back, 1 base at V and 5 bases at J, with 11 bases in the middle. The germline V gene encodes CDR1 LGHDT and CDR2 YNNKEL (reference sequence).

Sequenced: PBMCs or T cells enriched from blood (not recorded which). The rearrangement joins TRBV3-1 (or the pseudogene TRBV3-2) to TRBJ1-1; no clear D. This clonotype was obtained from a man aged 18 to 30 who had recovered from COVID-19. The chain's CDR3 is CASSQAGSRTEAFF. CDR3 nucleotide sequence: TGTGCCAGCAGCCAAGCGGGGTCTCGGACTGAAGCTTTCTTT.